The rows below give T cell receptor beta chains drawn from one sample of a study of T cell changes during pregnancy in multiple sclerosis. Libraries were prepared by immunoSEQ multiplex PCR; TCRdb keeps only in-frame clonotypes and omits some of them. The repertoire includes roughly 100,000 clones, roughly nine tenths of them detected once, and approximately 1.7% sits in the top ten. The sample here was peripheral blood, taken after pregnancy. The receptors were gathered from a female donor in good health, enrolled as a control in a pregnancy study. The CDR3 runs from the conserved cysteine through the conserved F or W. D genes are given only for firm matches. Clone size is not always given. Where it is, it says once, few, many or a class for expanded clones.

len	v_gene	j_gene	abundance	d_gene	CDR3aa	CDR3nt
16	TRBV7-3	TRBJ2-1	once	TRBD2	CASSLALAGEYNEQFF	TGTGCCAGCAGCTTAGCCTTAGCGGGGGAATACAATGAGCAGTTCTTC
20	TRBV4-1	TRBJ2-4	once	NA	CASSQYPAGSTEDAKNIQYF	TGCGCCAGCAGCCAATACCCCGCCGGGAGTACTGAAGACGCCAAAAACATTCAGTACTTC
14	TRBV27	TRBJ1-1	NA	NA	CASSSLRVNTEAFF	TGTGCCAGCAGTTCCCTTCGAGTGAACACTGAAGCTTTCTTT
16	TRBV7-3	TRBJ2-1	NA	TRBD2	CASSKLQRGLYNEQFF	TGTGCCAGCAGCAAACTCCAGCGGGGGCTATACAATGAGCAGTTCTTC
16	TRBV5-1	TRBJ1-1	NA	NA	CASSFFSGLLNTEAFF	TGCGCCAGCAGCTTTTTTTCAGGGTTGTTGAACACTGAAGCTTTCTTT
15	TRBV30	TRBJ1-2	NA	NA	CAWSVRPSATMSYTF	TGTGCCTGGAGTGTACGCCCTTCTGCCACTATGTCTTACACCTTC
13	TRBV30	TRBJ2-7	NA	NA	CAWSEDRGYEQYF	TGTGCCTGGAGTGAGGACCGGGGCTACGAGCAGTACTTC
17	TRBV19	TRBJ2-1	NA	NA	CASSIAWASYSYNEQFF	TGTGCCAGTAGTATAGCATGGGCGAGCTACTCCTACAATGAGCAGTTCTTC
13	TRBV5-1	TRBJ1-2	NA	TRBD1	CASSSGQWDGYTF	TGCGCCAGCAGCTCGGGACAGTGGGACGGCTACACCTTC
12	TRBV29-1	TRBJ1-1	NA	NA	CSVGGVNTEAFF	TGCAGCGTTGGGGGAGTGAACACTGAAGCTTTCTTT
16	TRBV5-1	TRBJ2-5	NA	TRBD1	CASSPGTGGYQETQYF	TGCGCCAGCAGCCCCGGGACAGGTGGATACCAAGAGACCCAGTACTTC
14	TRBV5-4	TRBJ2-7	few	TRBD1	CASSLGDRRAEQYF	TGTGCCAGCAGCTTGGGGGACAGGCGCGCCGAGCAGTACTTC
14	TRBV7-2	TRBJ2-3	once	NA	CASSLASVTDTQYF	TGTGCCAGCAGCTTAGCGTCAGTTACAGATACGCAGTATTTT
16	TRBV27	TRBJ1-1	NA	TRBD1	CASSLLRDRWSTEAFF	TGTGCCAGCAGTTTATTACGGGACAGATGGTCCACTGAAGCTTTCTTT
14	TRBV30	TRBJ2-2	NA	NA	CARARGSNTGELFF	TGTGCCAGGGCGAGGGGGAGTAACACCGGGGAGCTGTTTTTT
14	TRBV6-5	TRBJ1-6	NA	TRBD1	CASSRDRDNSPLHF	TGTGCCAGCAGTCGGGACAGGGACAATTCACCCCTCCACTTT
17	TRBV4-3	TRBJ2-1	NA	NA	CASSQDPSRSGNDEQFF	TGCGCCAGCAGCCAAGACCCTAGCCGATCGGGGAACGATGAGCAGTTCTTC
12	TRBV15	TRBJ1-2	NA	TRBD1	CATLGGDYGYTF	TGTGCCACCCTAGGGGGCGACTATGGCTACACCTTC
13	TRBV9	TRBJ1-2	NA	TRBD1	CASSSDRDYGYTF	TGTGCCAGCAGCTCGGACAGGGATTATGGCTACACCTTC
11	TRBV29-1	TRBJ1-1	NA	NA	CSVNSATEAFF	TGCAGCGTTAACAGTGCCACTGAAGCTTTCTTT
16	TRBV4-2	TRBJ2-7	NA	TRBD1	CASSQTTGGASYEQYF	TGTGCCAGCAGCCAAACGACAGGGGGCGCCTCCTACGAGCAGTACTTC
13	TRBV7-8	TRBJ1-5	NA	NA	CASSLSGNQPQHF	TGTGCCAGCAGCTTAAGCGGCAATCAGCCCCAGCATTTT
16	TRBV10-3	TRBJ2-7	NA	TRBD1	CAISEPGQGATYEQYF	TGTGCCATCAGTGAGCCGGGACAGGGGGCCACCTACGAGCAGTACTTC
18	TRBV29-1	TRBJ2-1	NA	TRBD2	CSVERRGLAGGPRNEQFF	TGCAGCGTTGAAAGAAGGGGACTAGCGGGGGGGCCGAGGAATGAGCAGTTCTTC
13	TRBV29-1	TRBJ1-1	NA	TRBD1	CSVGQTGRTEAFF	TGCAGCGTTGGCCAGACAGGGCGCACTGAAGCTTTCTTT
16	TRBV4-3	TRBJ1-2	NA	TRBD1	CASSQDTGGLNYGYTF	TGCGCCAGCAGCCAAGACACAGGGGGCTTGAACTATGGCTACACCTTC
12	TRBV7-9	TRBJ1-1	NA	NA	CASSFTNTEAFF	TGTGCCAGCAGCTTTACAAACACTGAAGCTTTCTTT
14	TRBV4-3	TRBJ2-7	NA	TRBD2	CASSPGLGAYEQYF	TGCGCCAGCAGCCCTGGACTAGGGGCCTACGAGCAGTACTTC
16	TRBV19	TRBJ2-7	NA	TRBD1	CASSPSPGQGAREQYF	TGTGCCAGTAGTCCCTCCCCCGGACAGGGGGCGCGTGAGCAGTACTTC
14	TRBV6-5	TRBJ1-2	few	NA	CASRNRATNYGYTF	TGTGCCAGCAGAAACAGGGCAACGAACTATGGCTACACCTTC
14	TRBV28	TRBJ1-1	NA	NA	CASTSGGANTEAFF	TGTGCCAGCACCTCGGGGGGCGCGAACACTGAAGCTTTCTTT
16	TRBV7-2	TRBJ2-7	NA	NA	CASTSSHRPASYEQYF	TGTGCCAGCACCTCCAGCCACAGACCGGCCTCCTACGAGCAGTACTTC
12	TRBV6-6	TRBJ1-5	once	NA	CASRIANQPQHF	TGTGCCAGCAGGATCGCGAATCAGCCCCAGCATTTT
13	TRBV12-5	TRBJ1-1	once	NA	CASGLVGAAEAFF	TGTGCTAGTGGTTTGGTGGGGGCGGCTGAAGCTTTCTTT
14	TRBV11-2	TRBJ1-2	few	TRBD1	CASSPTGGRDGYTF	TGTGCCAGCAGCCCGACAGGGGGCCGGGATGGCTACACCTTC
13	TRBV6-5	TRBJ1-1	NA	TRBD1	CASRPTGGTEAFF	TGTGCCAGCAGGCCTACAGGGGGCACTGAAGCTTTCTTT
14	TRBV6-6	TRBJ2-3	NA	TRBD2	CAGARAGGGDTQYF	TGTGCCGGCGCCCGAGCGGGGGGAGGCGATACGCAGTATTTT
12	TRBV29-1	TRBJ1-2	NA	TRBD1	CSVETGAEGYTF	TGCAGCGTTGAGACAGGGGCGGAGGGCTACACCTTC
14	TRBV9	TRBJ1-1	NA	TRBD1	CASSSRTGDTEAFF	TGTGCCAGCAGCTCGAGGACAGGGGACACTGAAGCTTTCTTT
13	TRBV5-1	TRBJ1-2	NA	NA	CASRPGGGYGYTF	TGCGCCAGCCGCCCCGGGGGAGGCTATGGCTACACCTTC
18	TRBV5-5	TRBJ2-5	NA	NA	CASSLVGQGTLAGETQYF	TGTGCCAGCAGCTTGGTCGGACAGGGTACTCTAGCGGGGGAGACCCAGTACTTC
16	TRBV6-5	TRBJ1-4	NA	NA	CASSLVPQATNEKLFF	TGTGCCAGCAGTTTGGTCCCACAGGCAACTAATGAAAAACTGTTTTTT
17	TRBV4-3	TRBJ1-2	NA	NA	CASSQALGGEVGYGYTF	TGCGCCAGCAGCCAAGCCTTGGGAGGAGAGGTTGGCTATGGCTACACCTTC
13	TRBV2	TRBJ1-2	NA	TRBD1	CASSLQGALGYTF	TGTGCCAGCAGTCTACAGGGGGCCCTTGGCTACACCTTC
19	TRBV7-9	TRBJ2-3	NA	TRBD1	CASSLVWLGGTGGNDTQYF	TGTGCCAGCAGCTTAGTTTGGCTGGGGGGGACAGGGGGCAACGATACGCAGTATTTT
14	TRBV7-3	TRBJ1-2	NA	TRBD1	CASSLGTVAYGYTF	TGTGCCAGCAGCTTGGGGACAGTAGCCTATGGCTACACCTTC
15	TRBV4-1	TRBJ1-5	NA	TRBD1	CASSQGTATNQPQHF	TGCGCCAGCAGCCAGGGGACAGCAACTAATCAGCCCCAGCATTTT
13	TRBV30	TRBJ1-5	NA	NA	CAFSGNSNQPQHF	TGTGCTTTTTCAGGGAATAGCAATCAGCCCCAGCATTTT
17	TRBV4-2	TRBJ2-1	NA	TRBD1	CASSQARGPSSYNEQFF	TGTGCCAGCAGCCAAGCAAGGGGGCCGAGCTCCTACAATGAGCAGTTCTTC
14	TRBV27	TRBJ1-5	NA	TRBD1	CASSGGQGDQPQHF	TGTGCCAGCAGCGGAGGACAGGGGGACCAGCCCCAGCATTTT
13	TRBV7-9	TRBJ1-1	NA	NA	CASSTVGDTEAFF	TGTGCCAGCAGTACGGTTGGAGACACTGAAGCTTTCTTT
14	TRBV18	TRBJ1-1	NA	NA	CASSLGRGNTEAFF	TGTGCCAGCTCATTAGGACGGGGGAACACTGAAGCTTTCTTT
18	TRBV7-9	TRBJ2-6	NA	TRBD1	CASSRGTGALSGANVLTF	TGTGCCAGCAGCCGGGGTACAGGGGCTCTCTCTGGGGCCAACGTCCTGACTTTC
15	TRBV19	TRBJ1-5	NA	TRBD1	CASSTTGAQNQPQHF	TGTGCCAGTAGTACCACAGGGGCCCAAAATCAGCCCCAGCATTTT
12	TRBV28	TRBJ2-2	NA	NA	CASSSGHTELFF	TGTGCCAGCAGTTCCGGACACACGGAGCTGTTTTTT
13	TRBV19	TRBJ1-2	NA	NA	CASTEQLNYGYTF	TGTGCCAGTACAGAACAGTTAAACTATGGCTACACCTTC
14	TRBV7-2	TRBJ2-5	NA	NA	CASGGAGSRETQYF	TGTGCCAGCGGAGGGGCAGGGTCACGGGAGACCCAGTACTTC
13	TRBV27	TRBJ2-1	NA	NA	CATRRGQGDEQFF	TGTGCCACCAGGAGGGGGCAGGGGGATGAGCAGTTCTTC